Each of the 20 T cell receptor beta chains below was sequenced from the same sample in a study of blood T cell repertoires in COVID-19 (dated by TCRdb to the early 2020s). The library was produced with the immunoSEQ multiplex PCR assay. Drawn from immuneACCESS, this table holds only the in-frame rearrangements with V and J called that TCRdb kept. Clones are partly lost; checked studies trace under half to an unresolved V gene and leave the rest unexplained. The sample table shows approximately 75,000 clones, and roughly 80% are seen once. The ten largest account for roughly a tenth of the sample. What was sequenced was peripheral blood. These receptors all stem from a woman of 80 years or more with acute or convalescent COVID-19.

V usage is TRBV5-1 and J usage is TRBJ2-7, with D possibly being TRBD1 (6 bases). Trimming took 4 bases from V and 3 from J, leaving 11 bases between them. Germline lookup yields CDR1 SGHRS and CDR2 YFSETQ. CDR3 length equals 13 residues. Here the CDR3 DNA reads TGCGCCAGCAGCCCGGTACAGGGCTACGAGCAGTACTTC. Amino acids: CASSPVQGYEQYF.

In its sample, this clone was seen once. This sequence joins TRBV9 and TRBJ1-1, with D uncertain. V was clipped by 0 bases and J by 1 base, with 4 bases between them. CDR1 is SGDLS and CDR2 is YYNGEE in the germline V gene. There are 13 residues in the CDR3. CDR3 nucleotides: TGTGCCAGCAGCGTAGCAAAGAACACTGAAGCTTTCTTT. It yields the protein CASSVAKNTEAFF.

This clone was detected only once. The chain carries TRBV4-1 and TRBJ1-6; perhaps TRBD1 as D (5 bases). Germline V gene data show CDR1 as MGHRA and CDR2 as YSYEKL. The CDR3 totals 16 residues. Trimming stripped 0 bases from V and 9 bases from J, with 15 bases between. In nucleotides, the CDR3 is TGCGCCAGCAGCCAAGATGGGGCAGGGCAAGGTTCACCCCTCCACTTT. Its translation: CASSQDGAGQGSPLHF.

V is TRBV5-1 and J is TRBJ1-2; TRBD1 aligns across 8 bases. The CDR3 covers 14 residues. Looked up from germline, CDR1 is SGHRS and CDR2 is YFSETQ. V shed 0 bases, J shed 2 bases, and the junction held 0 bases outside the gene matches. The CDR3 DNA reads TGCGCCAGCAGCTTGGGACAGGGGAACTATGGCTACACCTTC. This translates into CASSLGQGNYGYTF. Filled out from reference TRBV5-1 and TRBJ1-2, the complete variable domain reads KAGVTQTPRYLIKTRGQQVTLSCSPISGHRSVSWYQQTPGQGLQFLFEYFSETQRNKGNFPGRFSGRQFSNSRSEMNVSTLELGDSALYLCASSLGQGNYGYTFGSGTRLTVV.

This clone appeared a single time. The chain uses TRBV27 and TRBJ1-5, with a possible D match to TRBD1 (5 bases). Trimming stripped 2 bases from V and 4 bases from J, with 9 bases between. Germline loops: CDR1 MNHEY, CDR2 SMNVEV (reference sequence). CDR3 length: 14 residues. Here the CDR3 reads CASSLPGSNQPQHF. CDR3 nucleotide sequence: TGTGCCAGCAGTTTACCAGGGTCAAATCAGCCCCAGCATTTT.

In the case of this clone: The junction differs from germline at one of its ends, possibly a read error. The chain recombines TRBV7-7 with TRBJ2-2; weak D call: TRBD2 (7 bases). The CDR3 loop spans 16 amino acids. CDR1 and CDR2 from the germline V gene are SSHAT and FNYEAQ (reference sequence). The CDR3 region has the DNA TGTGCTAGCAGCTTAGCCGCGGGGGCAAACACCGGGGAGCTGTTTTTT. Translated: CASSLAAGANTGELFF.

V and J are TRBV7-2 and TRBJ2-5, with a weak D call TRBD2 (6 bases). CDR1 SGHTA and CDR2 FQGNSA come from the germline V gene. V lost 5 bases and J 5 bases, leaving 18 bases between the germline ends. The CDR3 has 15 amino acids. DNA of the CDR3: TGTGCCAGCAGCGCCGGGACGACTAGAGGGGAGACCCAGTACTTC. Its translation is CASSAGTTRGETQYF.

The chain employs TRBV5-1 and TRBJ1-1; D gene unclear. The CDR3 has 13 residues. V was cut by 4 bases and J by 7 bases, with 14 bases left in between. Germline V gives CDR1 SGHRS, CDR2 YFSETQ. CDR3 protein: CASSSGRVNEAFF. CDR3 DNA: TGCGCCAGCAGCAGCGGGAGGGTCAATGAAGCTTTCTTT. The whole variable domain, remainder taken from reference TRBV5-1 and TRBJ1-1, is KAGVTQTPRYLIKTRGQQVTLSCSPISGHRSVSWYQQTPGQGLQFLFEYFSETQRNKGNFPGRFSGRQFSNSRSEMNVSTLELGDSALYLCASSSGRVNEAFFGQGTRLTVV.

Of note for this clone: Other DNA sequences from this sample encode an identical CDR3 as well. The rearrangement joins TRBV9 to TRBJ2-1; 9 bases agree with TRBD2. The length of the CDR3 is 15 residues. Per the germline V gene, CDR1 is SGDLS and CDR2 is YYNGEE. Trimming cost V 2 bases and J 3 bases; bases outside gene matches: 3. The CDR3 is CASSVEAGGYNEQFF. The DNA for the CDR3 is TGTGCCAGCAGCGTTGAAGCGGGGGGCTACAATGAGCAGTTCTTC.

In this sample, this clone turned up a few times. CDR3 sequence: CASSMRQGNPGYTF. The CDR3 DNA follows: TGTGCCAGCAGCATGAGACAGGGGAATCCTGGCTACACCTTC. This sequence joins TRBV7-2 and TRBJ1-2; 8 nucleotides agree with TRBD1. There are 14 residues in the CDR3. With V trimmed by 5 bases and J by 7 bases, 9 bases remained unmatched. Per germline, CDR1 SGHTA and CDR2 FQGNSA.

The rearrangement links TRBV29-1 to TRBJ2-3, with TRBD1 identical over 8 bases. CDR3 length: 14 residues. Germline trimming cut 7 bases from V and 5 bases from J; bases unmatched to any gene: 11. Germline V gene data show CDR1 as SQVTM and CDR2 as ANQGSEA. The CDR3 here is CSGGDQGAGDTQYF. The CDR3 DNA reads as TGCAGCGGGGGAGATCAGGGGGCCGGAGATACGCAGTATTTT.

J is TRBJ2-7 and V is TRBV18; 9 nucleotides agree with TRBD1. Germline V CDR1 and CDR2: KGHSH, LQKENI. V lost 2 bases, J lost 6 bases, and 5 bases stayed unmatched. The CDR3 has 14 residues. This chain's CDR3 is CASSPRDRAAEQYF. CDR3 DNA sequence: TGTGCCAGCTCACCAAGGGACAGGGCTGCCGAGCAGTACTTC. Complete variable domain (other parts from reference TRBV18 and TRBJ2-7): NAGVMQNPRHLVRRRGQEARLRCSPMKGHSHVYWYRQLPEEGLKFMVYLQKENIIDESGMPKERFSAEFPKEGPSILRIQQVVRGDSAAYFCASSPRDRAAEQYFGPGTRLTVT.

This chain connects TRBV5-1 to TRBJ1-1; TRBD1 matches at 8 bases. With 0 bases clipped from V and 1 base from J, the junction kept 2 bases outside the gene matches. The CDR3 covers 15 residues. Per germline, CDR1 SGHRS and CDR2 YFSETQ. CDR3 DNA sequence: TGCGCCAGCAGCTTGGGTGGGACAGGGAACACTGAAGCTTTCTTT. Its protein product is CASSLGGTGNTEAFF.

This chain joins TRBV5-1 and TRBJ2-3; 9 nucleotides match TRBD1. The V segment lost 5 bases and the J segment 2 bases; nucleotides outside the gene matches: 6. CDR3 size: 15 residues. Germline V gene sequence: CDR1 SGHRS, CDR2 YFSETQ. The CDR3 sequence is CASRHGDRDTDTQYF. The CDR3 bases are TGCGCCAGCAGGCACGGGGACAGGGACACAGATACGCAGTATTTT.

The CDR3: CASSLSVQPGQGAYNEQFF. The CDR3 DNA reads TGTGCCAGCAGTTTATCAGTACAACCGGGACAGGGGGCCTACAATGAGCAGTTCTTC. The chain links TRBV27 to TRBJ2-1, with 11 bases matching TRBD1. Germline CDR1 and CDR2: MNHEY and SMNVEV (reference sequence). V was pared by 0 bases and J by 2 bases, with 9 bases of the junction left unmatched. There are 19 residues in the CDR3.

CDR3 in DNA: TGTGCCAGCAGTTCCCAGGCAGATACGCAGTATTTT. Amino acid sequence: CASSSQADTQYF. The chain couples TRBV12-3 or TRBV12-4 to TRBJ2-3; D is undetermined. This CDR3 spans 12 amino acids. The V and J ends lost 4 bases and 4 bases respectively, with 6 bases between them.

J is TRBJ2-1 and V is TRBV6-5, with 7 nucleotides matching TRBD1. This CDR3 is 15 amino acids long. CDR1 and CDR2 from the germline V gene are MNHEY and SVGAGI. The J segment lost 9 bases and the V segment lost 4 bases, leaving 12 bases of the junction unmatched. The CDR3 nucleotides read TGTGCCAGCAGTTCCGGGACAGCCGATATAAGTGAGCAGTTCTTC. Protein product: CASSSGTADISEQFF.

The chain combines TRBV16 with TRBJ2-5; perhaps TRBD2 as D (6 bases). This CDR3 is built from 14 residues. The germline gives CDR1 KGHSY, CDR2 FQNENV. With 4 bases removed from V and 0 bases from J, the gap between germline ends came to 9 bases. The CDR3 DNA follows: TGTGCCAGCAGCCTTTGGACTAACCAAGAGACCCAGTACTTC. Encoded protein: CASSLWTNQETQYF.

This chain joins TRBV3-1 (or the pseudogene TRBV3-2) and TRBJ1-1; TRBD1 matches 7 bases. V shed 4 bases, J shed 5 bases, and the junction held 1 base outside the gene matches. CDR1 is LGHDT and CDR2 is YNNKEL in the germline V gene (reference sequence). This CDR3 comprises 12 residues. CDR3 sequence (DNA): TGTGCCAGCAGCCGACAGGGTACTGAAGCTTTCTTT. Its translation: CASSRQGTEAFF.

The CDR3 spells CAISESIPVAGFRETQYF. The CDR3 DNA sequence: TGTGCCATCAGTGAGTCGATACCGGTAGCGGGGTTTCGGGAGACCCAGTACTTC. V is TRBV10-3 and J is TRBJ2-5; 8 bases are a match to TRBD2. This CDR3 spans 18 amino acids. Trimming at V came to 0 bases and at J to 5 bases, leaving 14 bases not matched to a gene. CDR1 and CDR2 from the germline V gene are ENHRY and SYGVKD.